Described below is a single T cell receptor (beta chain) sequence and its context. TCRdb itself ran the RT-PCR reads through MiXCR, one entry per CDR3 protein. This table holds 430,000 or so distinct CDR3 sequences, around 9.9% found once. CDR1 is LNHDA, CDR2 SQIVND, per germline (reference sequence). The CDR3 runs 15 residues. The V segment lost 7 bases and the J segment 1 base; nucleotides outside the gene matches: 8. The sample originates from a study of response to subunit inactivated influenza vaccine. This sequence was found in a man between 45 and 60 years old who received an inactivated influenza vaccine. The input for sequencing was PBMCs from blood, taken 35 to 45 days after vaccination. The gene calls are TRBV19 and TRBJ1-1, with TRBD1 matching 8 bases. The CDR3 loop reads CASTFGQGGNTEAFF. CDR3 nucleotides: TGTGCCAGTACCTTCGGACAGGGTGGGAACACTGAAGCTTTCTTT.